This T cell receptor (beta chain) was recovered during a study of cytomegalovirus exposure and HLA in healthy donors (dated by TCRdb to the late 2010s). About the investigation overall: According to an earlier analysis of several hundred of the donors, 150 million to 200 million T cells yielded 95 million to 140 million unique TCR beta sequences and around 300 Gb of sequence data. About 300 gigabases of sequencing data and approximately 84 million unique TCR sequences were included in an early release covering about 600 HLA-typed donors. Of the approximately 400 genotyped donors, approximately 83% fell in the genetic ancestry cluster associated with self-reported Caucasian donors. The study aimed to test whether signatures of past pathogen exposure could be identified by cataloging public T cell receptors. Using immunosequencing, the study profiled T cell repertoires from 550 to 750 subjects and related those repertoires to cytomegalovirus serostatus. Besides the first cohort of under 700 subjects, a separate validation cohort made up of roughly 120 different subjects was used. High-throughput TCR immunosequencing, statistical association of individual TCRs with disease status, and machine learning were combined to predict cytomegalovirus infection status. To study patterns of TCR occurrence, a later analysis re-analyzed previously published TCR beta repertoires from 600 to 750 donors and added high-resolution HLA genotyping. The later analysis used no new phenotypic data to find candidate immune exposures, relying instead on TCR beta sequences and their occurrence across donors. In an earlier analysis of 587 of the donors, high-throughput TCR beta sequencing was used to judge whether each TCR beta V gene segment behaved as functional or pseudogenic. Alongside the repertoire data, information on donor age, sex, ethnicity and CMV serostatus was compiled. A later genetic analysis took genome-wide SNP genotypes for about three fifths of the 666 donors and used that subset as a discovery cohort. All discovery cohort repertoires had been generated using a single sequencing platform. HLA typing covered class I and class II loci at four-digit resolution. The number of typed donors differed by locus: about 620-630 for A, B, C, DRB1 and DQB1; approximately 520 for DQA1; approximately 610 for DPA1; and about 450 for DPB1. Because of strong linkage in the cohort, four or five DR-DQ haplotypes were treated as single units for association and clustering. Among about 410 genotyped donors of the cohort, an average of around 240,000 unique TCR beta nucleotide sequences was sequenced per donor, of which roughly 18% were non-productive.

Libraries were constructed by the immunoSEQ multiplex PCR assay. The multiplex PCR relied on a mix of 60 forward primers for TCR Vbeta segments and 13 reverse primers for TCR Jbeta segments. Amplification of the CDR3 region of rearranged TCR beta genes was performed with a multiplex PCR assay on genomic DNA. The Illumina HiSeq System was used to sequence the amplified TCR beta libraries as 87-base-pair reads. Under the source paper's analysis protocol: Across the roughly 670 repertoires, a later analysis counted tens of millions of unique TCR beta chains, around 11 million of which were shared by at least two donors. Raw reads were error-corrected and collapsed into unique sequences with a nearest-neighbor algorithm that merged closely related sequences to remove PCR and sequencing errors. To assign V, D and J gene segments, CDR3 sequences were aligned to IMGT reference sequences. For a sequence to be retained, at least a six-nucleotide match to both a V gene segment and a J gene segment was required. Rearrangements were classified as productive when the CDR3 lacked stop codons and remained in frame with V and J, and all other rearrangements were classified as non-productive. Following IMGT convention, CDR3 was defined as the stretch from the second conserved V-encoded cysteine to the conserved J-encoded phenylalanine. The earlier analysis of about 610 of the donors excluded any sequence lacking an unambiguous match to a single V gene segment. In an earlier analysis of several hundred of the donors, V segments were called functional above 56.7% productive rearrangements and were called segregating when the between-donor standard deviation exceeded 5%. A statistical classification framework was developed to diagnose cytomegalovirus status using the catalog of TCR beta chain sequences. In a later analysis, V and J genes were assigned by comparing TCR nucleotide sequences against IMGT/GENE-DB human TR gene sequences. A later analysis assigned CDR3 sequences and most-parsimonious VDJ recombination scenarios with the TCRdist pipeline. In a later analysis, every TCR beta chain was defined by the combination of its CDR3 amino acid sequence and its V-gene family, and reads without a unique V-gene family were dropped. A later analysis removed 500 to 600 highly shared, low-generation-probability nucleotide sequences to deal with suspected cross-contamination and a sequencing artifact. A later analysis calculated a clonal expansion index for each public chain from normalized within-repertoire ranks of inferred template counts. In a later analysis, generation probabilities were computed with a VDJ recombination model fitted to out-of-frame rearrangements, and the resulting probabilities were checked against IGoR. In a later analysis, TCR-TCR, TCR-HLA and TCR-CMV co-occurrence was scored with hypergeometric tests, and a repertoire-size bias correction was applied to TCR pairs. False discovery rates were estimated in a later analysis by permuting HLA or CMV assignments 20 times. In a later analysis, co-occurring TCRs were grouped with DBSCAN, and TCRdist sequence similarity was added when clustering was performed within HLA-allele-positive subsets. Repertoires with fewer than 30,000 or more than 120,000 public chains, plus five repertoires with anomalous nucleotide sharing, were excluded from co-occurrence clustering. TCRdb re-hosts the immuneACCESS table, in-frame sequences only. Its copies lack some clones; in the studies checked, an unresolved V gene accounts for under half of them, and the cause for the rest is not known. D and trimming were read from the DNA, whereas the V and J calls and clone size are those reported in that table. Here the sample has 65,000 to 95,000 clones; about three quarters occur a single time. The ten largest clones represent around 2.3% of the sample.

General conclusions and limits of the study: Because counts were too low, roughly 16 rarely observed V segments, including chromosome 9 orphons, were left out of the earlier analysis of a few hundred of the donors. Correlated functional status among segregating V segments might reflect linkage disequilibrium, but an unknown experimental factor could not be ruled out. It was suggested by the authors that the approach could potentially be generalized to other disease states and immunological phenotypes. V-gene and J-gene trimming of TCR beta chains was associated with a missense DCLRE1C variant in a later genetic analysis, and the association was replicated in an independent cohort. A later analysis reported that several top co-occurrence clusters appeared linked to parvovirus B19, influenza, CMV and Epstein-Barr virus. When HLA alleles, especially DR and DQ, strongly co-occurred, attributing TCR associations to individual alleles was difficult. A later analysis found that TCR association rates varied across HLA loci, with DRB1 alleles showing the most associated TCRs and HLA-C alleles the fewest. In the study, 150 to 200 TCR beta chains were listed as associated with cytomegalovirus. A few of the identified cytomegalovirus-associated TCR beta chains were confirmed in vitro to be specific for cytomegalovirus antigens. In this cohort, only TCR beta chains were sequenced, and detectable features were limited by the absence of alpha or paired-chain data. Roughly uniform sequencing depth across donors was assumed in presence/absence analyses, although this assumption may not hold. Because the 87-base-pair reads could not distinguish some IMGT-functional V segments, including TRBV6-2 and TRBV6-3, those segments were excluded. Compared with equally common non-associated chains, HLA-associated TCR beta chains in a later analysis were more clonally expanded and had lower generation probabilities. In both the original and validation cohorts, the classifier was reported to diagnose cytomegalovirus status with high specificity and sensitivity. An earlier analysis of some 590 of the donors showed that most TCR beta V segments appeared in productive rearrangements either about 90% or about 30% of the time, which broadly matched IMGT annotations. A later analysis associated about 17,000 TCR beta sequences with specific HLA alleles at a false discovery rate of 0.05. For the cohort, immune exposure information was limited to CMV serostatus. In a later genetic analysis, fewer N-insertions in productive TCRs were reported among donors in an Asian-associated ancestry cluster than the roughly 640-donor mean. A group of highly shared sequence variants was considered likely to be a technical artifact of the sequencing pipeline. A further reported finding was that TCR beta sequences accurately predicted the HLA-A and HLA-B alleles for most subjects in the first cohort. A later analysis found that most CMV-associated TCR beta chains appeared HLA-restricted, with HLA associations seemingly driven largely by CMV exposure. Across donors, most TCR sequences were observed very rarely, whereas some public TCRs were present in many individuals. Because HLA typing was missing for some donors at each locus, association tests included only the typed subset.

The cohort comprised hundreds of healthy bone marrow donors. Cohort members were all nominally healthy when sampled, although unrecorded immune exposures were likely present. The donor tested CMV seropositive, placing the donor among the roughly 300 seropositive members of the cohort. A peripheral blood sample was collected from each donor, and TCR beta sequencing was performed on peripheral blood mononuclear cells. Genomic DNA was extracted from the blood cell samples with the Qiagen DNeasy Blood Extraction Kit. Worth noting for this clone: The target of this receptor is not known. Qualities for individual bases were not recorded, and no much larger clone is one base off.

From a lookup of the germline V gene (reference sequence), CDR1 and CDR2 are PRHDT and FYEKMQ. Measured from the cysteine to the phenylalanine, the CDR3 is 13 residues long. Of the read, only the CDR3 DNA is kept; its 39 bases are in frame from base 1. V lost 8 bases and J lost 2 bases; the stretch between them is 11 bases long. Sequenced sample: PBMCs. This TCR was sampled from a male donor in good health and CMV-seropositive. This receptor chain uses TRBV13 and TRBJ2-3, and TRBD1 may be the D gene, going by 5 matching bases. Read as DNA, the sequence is TGTGCCAGCGGCCGACAGAACACAGATACGCAGTATTTT. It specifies CASGRQNTDTQYF. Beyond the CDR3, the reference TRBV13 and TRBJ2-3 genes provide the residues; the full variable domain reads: AAGVIQSPRHLIKEKRETATLKCYPIPRHDTVYWYQQGPGQDPQFLISFYEKMQSDKGSIPDRFSAQQFSDYHSELNMSSLELGDSALYFCASGRQNTDTQYFGPGTRLTVL.